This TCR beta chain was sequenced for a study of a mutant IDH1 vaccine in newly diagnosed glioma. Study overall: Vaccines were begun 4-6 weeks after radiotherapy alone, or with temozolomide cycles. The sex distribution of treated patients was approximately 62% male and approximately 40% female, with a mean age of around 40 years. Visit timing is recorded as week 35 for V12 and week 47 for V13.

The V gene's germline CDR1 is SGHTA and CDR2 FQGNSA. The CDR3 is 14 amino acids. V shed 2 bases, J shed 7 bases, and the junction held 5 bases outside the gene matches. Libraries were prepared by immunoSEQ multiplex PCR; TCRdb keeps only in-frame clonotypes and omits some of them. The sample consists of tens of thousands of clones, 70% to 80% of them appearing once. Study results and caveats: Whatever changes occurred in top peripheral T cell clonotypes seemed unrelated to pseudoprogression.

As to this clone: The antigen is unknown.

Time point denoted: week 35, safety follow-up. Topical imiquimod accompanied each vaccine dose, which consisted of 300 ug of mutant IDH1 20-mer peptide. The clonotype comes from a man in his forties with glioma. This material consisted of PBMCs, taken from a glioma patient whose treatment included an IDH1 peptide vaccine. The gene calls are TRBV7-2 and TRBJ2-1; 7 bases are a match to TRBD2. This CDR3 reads CASSLLWEGNEQFF. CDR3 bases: TGTGCCAGCAGCTTATTGTGGGAGGGAAATGAGCAGTTCTTC.